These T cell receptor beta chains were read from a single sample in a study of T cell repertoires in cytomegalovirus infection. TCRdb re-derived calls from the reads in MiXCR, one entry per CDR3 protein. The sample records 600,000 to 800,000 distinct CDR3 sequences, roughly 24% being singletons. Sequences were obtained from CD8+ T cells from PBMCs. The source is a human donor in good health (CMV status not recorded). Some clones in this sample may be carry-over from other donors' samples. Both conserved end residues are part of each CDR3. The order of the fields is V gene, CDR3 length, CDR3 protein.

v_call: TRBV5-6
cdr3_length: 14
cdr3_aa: CASSELSRNTEAFF

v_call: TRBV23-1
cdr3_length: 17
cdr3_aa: CASTNAPRDRGVNEQFF

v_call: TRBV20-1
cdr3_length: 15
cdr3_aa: CSASTRGTAQETQYF

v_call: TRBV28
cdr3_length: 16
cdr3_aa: CASLPRLRVNQETQYF

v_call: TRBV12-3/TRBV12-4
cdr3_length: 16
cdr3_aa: CVSRPDRTATNEKLFF

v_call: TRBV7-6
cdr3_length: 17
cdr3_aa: CASSLALGTDFGNTIYF

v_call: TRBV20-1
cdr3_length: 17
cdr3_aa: CSAREGIALSSNQPQHF

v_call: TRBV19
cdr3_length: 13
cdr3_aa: CASSRQGDNEQFF

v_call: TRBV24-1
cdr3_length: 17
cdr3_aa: CATSDPPGQGNTGELFF

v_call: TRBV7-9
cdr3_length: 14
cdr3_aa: CASSLRGGGYGYTF

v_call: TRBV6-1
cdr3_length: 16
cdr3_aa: CASSEFGFGTYNEQFF

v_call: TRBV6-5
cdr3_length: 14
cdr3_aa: CASSVHTGDYGYTF

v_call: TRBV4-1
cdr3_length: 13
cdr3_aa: CASSQDIGAGYTF

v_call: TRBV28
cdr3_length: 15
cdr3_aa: CASSPGEVRTDTQYF

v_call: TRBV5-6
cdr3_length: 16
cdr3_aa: CASSLSWTGVPYEQYF